Presented here are 13 T cell receptor beta chains from one specimen sequenced in a study of cytomegalovirus exposure and HLA in healthy donors. Primers for the PCR totalled 60 Vbeta and 13 Jbeta. This table comes from immunoSEQ multiplex PCR, and its TCRdb copy is limited to in-frame clones, with some not included. The sample comprises about 160,000 clones, about 88% of which are singletons, and about 2.1% rests with the top ten. The sample comprised PBMCs. Source of these receptors: a man younger than 35 in good health and CMV-seropositive.

V is TRBV6-5 and J is TRBJ1-5; D gene uncertain. The V and J ends lost 6 bases and 0 bases respectively, with 12 bases between them. The germline V gene has CDR1 MNHEY and CDR2 SVGAGI. This CDR3 has 15 residues. The DNA of the CDR3 is TGTGCCAGCAGCCGCGGGCGGTATAGCAATCAGCCCCAGCATTTT. It encodes CASSRGRYSNQPQHF.

V gene TRBV4-1 combines with J gene TRBJ2-7; D is unclear. The germline V and J ends were trimmed by 0 bases and 4 bases, with 7 bases remaining between them. Looked up from germline, CDR1 is MGHRA and CDR2 is YSYEKL. This CDR3 is built from 13 residues. The CDR3 nucleotides are TGCGCCAGCAGCCAAGATAGTGAGTACGAGCAGTACTTC. It is translated as CASSQDSEYEQYF.

This rearrangement joins TRBV7-2 to TRBJ2-5; maybe TRBD2 (7 bases). The CDR3 loop spans 16 amino acids. The germline V and J ends were trimmed by 5 bases and 5 bases, with 21 bases remaining between them. CDR1 is SGHTA, CDR2 FQGNSA, per germline. The CDR3 spells CASSDVSSGGLETQYF. CDR3 in DNA: TGTGCCAGCAGCGATGTTTCGTCGGGGGGCTTGGAGACCCAGTACTTC.

The rearrangement links TRBV7-3 to TRBJ2-5, with 11 bases lining up with TRBD1. This CDR3 region has 14 residues. Germline V gene sequence: CDR1 SGHTA, CDR2 FQGTGA. V shed 2 bases and J 7 bases; nucleotides not matched to a gene: 3. The CDR3 coding sequence is TGTGCCAGCAGCTTAGGGACAGGGGGGGGGACCCAGTACTTC. Its protein product is CASSLGTGGGTQYF. The full variable domain, rest sourced from reference TRBV7-3 and TRBJ2-5, is GAGVSQTPSNKVTEKGKYVELRCDPISGHTALYWYRQSLGQGPEFLIYFQGTGAADDSGLPNDRFFAVRPEGSVSTLKIQRTERGDSAVYLCASSLGTGGGTQYFGPGTRLLVL.

The chain combines TRBV4-1 with TRBJ1-1; D gene ambiguous. CDR3 length: 15 residues. Germline values: CDR1 MGHRA, CDR2 YSYEKL. Trimming took off 1 base at V and 6 bases at J, with 15 bases between the two ends. The CDR3 region is CASSQVTLSDSEAFF. The CDR3 DNA reads as TGCGCCAGCAGCCAAGTAACCCTTTCAGACTCTGAAGCTTTCTTT.

V is TRBV4-2 and J is TRBJ2-5; the match to TRBD2 covers 9 bases. V shed 1 base, J shed 2 bases, and the junction held 5 bases outside the gene matches. CDR1 LGHNA and CDR2 YNFKEQ come from the germline V gene. The CDR3 spans 16 residues. The CDR3 sequence: CASSQGELAGQETQYF. For the CDR3, the DNA is TGTGCCAGCAGCCAAGGTGAGCTAGCGGGACAAGAGACCCAGTACTTC.

This clone has just one count. This sequence joins TRBV7-2 and TRBJ2-6; 8 nucleotides line up with TRBD1. CDR3 length: 17 amino acids. J gave up 0 bases and V 5 bases, and 6 bases lay outside the gene matches. Germline-derived CDR1 and CDR2 are SGHTA and FQGNSA. The CDR3 nucleotides read TGTGCCAGCAGCCAACGGACAGGGAGCTCTGGGGCCAACGTCCTGACTTTC. It specifies CASSQRTGSSGANVLTF.

The rearrangement links TRBV7-2 to TRBJ2-2; 8 bases match TRBD2. Germline V CDR1 and CDR2: SGHTA, FQGNSA. The CDR3 is 19 amino acids. J gave up 3 bases and V 1 base, and 13 bases lay outside the gene matches. CDR3 DNA: TGTGCCAGCAGCTTAGAGCTTCCCGGGCTAGCGGGCTACACCGGGGAGCTGTTTTTT. Translating it yields CASSLELPGLAGYTGELFF.

The chain links TRBV10-3 to TRBJ2-3; D gene unclear. The CDR3 loop spans 12 amino acids. Deletions cut 3 bases from V and 3 bases from J, with 4 bases between. The V gene's germline CDR1 is ENHRY and CDR2 SYGVKD. CDR3 sequence reads: CAISEATDTQYF. The CDR3 DNA sequence: TGTGCCATCAGTGAAGCTACAGATACGCAGTATTTT.

The gene calls are TRBV6-5 and TRBJ2-6; D is unresolved. In germline, CDR1 is MNHEY, CDR2 SVGAGI. The V end lost 7 bases, the J end lost 3 bases, and 7 bases lay between the germline ends. The CDR3 consists of 13 residues. The DNA for the CDR3 is TGTGCCAGCACGAGAGTTGGGGCCAACGTCCTGACTTTC. As protein: CASTRVGANVLTF.

This chain uses TRBV2 with TRBJ2-1; 10 bases align to TRBD1. Germline values: CDR1 SNHLY, CDR2 FYNNEI. Trimming cost V 8 bases and J 7 bases; bases outside gene matches: 8. The CDR3 is made up of 14 amino acids. The CDR3, as DNA: TGTGCCAGCGGGGGGACAGGGGCAGGGAATGAGCAGTTCTTC. Protein product: CASGGTGAGNEQFF.

The chain joins TRBV7-9 to TRBJ2-2, with D possibly TRBD2 on 5 matching bases. Looked up from germline, CDR1 is SEHNR and CDR2 is FQNEAQ (reference sequence). V was pared by 8 bases and J by 1 base, with 14 bases between. The CDR3 spans 15 residues. CDR3 region: CASWSERMNTGELFF. CDR3 coding DNA: TGTGCCAGCTGGAGTGAGCGGATGAACACCGGGGAGCTGTTTTTT.

CDR3 sequence: CASRTPPGEQFF. The CDR3 nucleotides read TGTGCCAGCAGAACACCGCCCGGGGAGCAGTTCTTC. V and J are TRBV6-1 and TRBJ2-1; D gene unclear. V was trimmed by 6 bases and J by 10 bases, leaving 13 bases between them. The CDR3 runs 12 residues. Germline CDR1 MNHNS, CDR2 SASEGT.